One sample yielded the 16 T cell receptor beta chains listed below, sequenced in a study of T cells in Graves' hyperthyroidism and ophthalmopathy. Amplified TCR beta CDR3 regions came from RNA transcripts. The HTBI set primed first-round TCR CDR3 RT-PCR. TCRdb ran MiXCR on the multiplex PCR reads and lists one entry per CDR3 protein. The sample includes 200,000 to 250,000 distinct CDR3 sequences, around 24% of them seen just once. The sample taken for sequencing was blood. The receptors derive from a woman in her thirties or forties with Graves' ophthalmopathy.

The genes are TRBV6-2 or TRBV6-3 and TRBJ2-7; no clear D. Germline lookup yields CDR1 MNHEY and CDR2 SVGEGT. The length of the CDR3 is 16 residues. The V end lost 0 bases, the J end lost 3 bases, and 15 bases lay between the germline ends. DNA of the CDR3: TGTGCCAGCAGTTACTCGTCGGCGGAGCCTGGCTACGAGCAGTACTTC. Translating gives CASSYSSAEPGYEQYF.

The sample holds many counts of this clonotype. J is TRBJ1-2 and V is TRBV30, with 10 nucleotides matching TRBD1. Looked up from germline, CDR1 is GTSNPN and CDR2 is SVGIG (reference sequence). V gave up 0 bases and J gave up 2 bases; unmatched junction bases: 0. CDR3 length: 14 amino acids. The CDR3 nucleotides are TGTGCCTGGAGTGTGACAGGGGGCAACTATGGCTACACCTTC. Amino acids: CAWSVTGGNYGYTF.

This clonotype was recorded many times. This sequence joins TRBV9 and TRBJ2-2, with D unclear. Germline CDR1 SGDLS, CDR2 YYNGEE. V was shortened by 0 bases and J by 4 bases, with 13 bases between the two germline ends. The CDR3 length is 16 residues. The CDR3 is CASSVGADAPTGELFF. The CDR3 DNA follows: TGTGCCAGCAGCGTAGGGGCAGACGCCCCCACCGGGGAGCTGTTTTTT.

The chain is built from TRBV28 and TRBJ1-1; D might be TRBD1 (6 bases). V was pared by 2 bases and J by 1 base, with 11 bases between. This CDR3 is built from 15 residues. CDR1 and CDR2 (germline): MDHEN, SYDVKM. DNA for the CDR3: TGTGCCAGCAGTTTAGAATACAGGGAGAACACTGAAGCTTTCTTT. Residues: CASSLEYRENTEAFF.

This clonotype was seen repeatedly, ten times or more. V gene TRBV12-3 or TRBV12-4 combines with J gene TRBJ2-2; D tentatively fits TRBD1 or TRBD2 (5 bases each). V gave up 6 bases and J gave up 2 bases, with 13 bases separating them. The CDR3 has 15 amino acids. The CDR3 region has the DNA TGTGCCAGCAGAACCGGGACGGGCAACACCGGGGAGCTGTTTTTT. It encodes CASRTGTGNTGELFF.

In this sample, this clonotype turned up a few times. Just one base apart from a much larger clone, this may be a read error. The chain recombines TRBV19 with TRBJ1-3, with D possibly being TRBD1 (5 bases). Germline CDR1 and CDR2: LNHDA and SQIVND (reference sequence). This CDR3 has 14 residues. The chain's CDR3 is CASSIAGLGITIYF. The DNA for the CDR3 is TGTGCCAGTAGTATCGCAGGGTTGGGAATCACCATATATTTT.

This clonotype appeared a single time. The chain has TRBV6-1 and TRBJ2-7; 7 bases are a match to TRBD1. The CDR3 loop spans 17 amino acids. Per germline, CDR1 MNHNS and CDR2 SASEGT. Germline trimming cut 4 bases from V and 4 bases from J; bases unmatched to any gene: 16. CDR3 bases: TGTGCCAGCAGTGGAGGGGGCGCGGAACCGATCGGATACGAGCAGTACTTC. Protein product: CASSGGGAEPIGYEQYF.

This sequence joins TRBV11-2 and TRBJ1-3; a possible D gene is TRBD1 (5 bases). This CDR3 contains 16 residues. CDR1 SGHAT and CDR2 FQNNGV come from the germline V gene. Trimming left V 2 bases short and J 5 bases short, with 16 bases between. The CDR3: CASSLRPGPTRNTIYF. The DNA of the CDR3 is TGTGCCAGCAGCTTAAGACCGGGACCGACAAGAAACACCATATATTTT. The entire variable domain, with the rest obtained from reference TRBV11-2 and TRBJ1-3, is as follows: EAGVAQSPRYKIIEKRQSVAFWCNPISGHATLYWYQQILGQGPKLLIQFQNNGVVDDSQLPKDRFSAERLKGVDSTLKIQPAKLEDSAVYLCASSLRPGPTRNTIYFGEGSWLTVV.

The gene calls are TRBV20-1 and TRBJ1-2; 9 nucleotides line up with TRBD1. Per the germline V gene, CDR1 is DFQATT and CDR2 is SNEGSKA (reference sequence). Unmatched junction bases numbered 11, after V lost 5 bases and J lost 7 bases. This CDR3 is 14 amino acids long. CDR3 sequence reads: CSASQGAALGGYTF. CDR3 bases: TGCAGTGCTTCACAGGGGGCCGCCTTAGGTGGCTACACCTTC.

At least ten counts were recorded for this clonotype. This chain connects TRBV2 to TRBJ2-7; D is possibly TRBD2 (6 bases). V lost 0 bases, J lost 2 bases, and 11 bases lay in between. The CDR3 runs 15 residues. Germline V gene data show CDR1 as SNHLY and CDR2 as FYNNEI. CDR3 DNA: TGTGCCAGCAGTGAAGCGGGTGGAGGGGCCTACGAGCAGTACTTC. Its protein is CASSEAGGGAYEQYF.

CDR3 nucleotides: TGTGCCAGCACTGACTCCCGGGGGACCCAGTACTTC. This encodes CASTDSRGTQYF. V usage is TRBV6-5 and J usage is TRBJ2-5; D is perhaps TRBD2 (5 bases). Looked up from germline, CDR1 is MNHEY and CDR2 is SVGAGI. Trimming shortened V by 7 bases and J by 7 bases, and 13 bases separated the two germline ends. This CDR3 has 12 residues.

This chain joins TRBV28 and TRBJ2-5; D is perhaps TRBD2 (5 bases). Trimming took 5 bases from V and 5 from J, leaving 15 bases between them. The CDR3 spans 14 residues. Germline lookup yields CDR1 MDHEN and CDR2 SYDVKM. The CDR3 region is CASSLSSRRETQYF. CDR3 sequence (DNA): TGTGCCAGCAGTCTCTCGTCAAGGAGGGAGACCCAGTACTTC.

This clonotype was recorded once. Relative to the germline gene, one junction end is altered; a read error may explain this. The rearrangement joins TRBV24-1 to TRBJ2-7; D ambiguous. The CDR3 sequence is 12 residues long. Germline V gives CDR1 KGHDR, CDR2 SFDVKD. CDR3 bases: TGTGCCACCAATGACCACAGTCACGAGCAGTCCTTC. Amino acid sequence: CATNDHSHEQSF.

The CDR3 region has the DNA TGTGCCAGCACCGGGACAGGGGGAATACGCAATCAGCCCCAGCATTTT. Amino acids: CASTGTGGIRNQPQHF. V and J are TRBV6-1 and TRBJ1-5; 11 bases align to TRBD1. J lost 2 bases, V lost 7 bases, and 7 bases had no gene match. This CDR3 is 16 amino acids long. The germline V gene has CDR1 MNHNS and CDR2 SASEGT.

The chain links TRBV7-2 to TRBJ1-6; 7 positions agree with TRBD1. J gave up 7 bases and V 2 bases, and 5 bases lay outside the gene matches. The CDR3 loop spans 15 amino acids. The germline CDR1 and CDR2 sequences are SGHTA and FQGNSA. The CDR3 here is CASSLSGTANSPLHF. The CDR3 nucleotides read TGTGCCAGCAGCTTATCTGGGACAGCAAATTCACCCCTCCACTTT.

This clonotype was seen only a few times. The rearrangement links TRBV27 to TRBJ2-3, with D unclear. The CDR3 contains 13 residues. Deletions cut 2 bases from V and 4 bases from J, with 7 bases between. The germline CDR1 and CDR2 sequences are MNHEY and SMNVEV (reference sequence). The CDR3: CASSLVFPDTQYF. The CDR3 DNA follows: TGTGCCAGCAGTTTAGTTTTCCCAGATACGCAGTATTTT.